One TCR beta chain is described in this entry. Antigen: not known. The data stem from a study of CD8+CD57+ T cells in acquired aplastic anemia. Background on the study: An average of around 3.5 ug of DNA was obtained from sorted CD4+ and CD8+ cells.

Researchers used genomic DNA as the template to profile TCR beta VDJ and CDR3. MiXCR, run by TCRdb on the reads, gives a single entry per CDR3 protein. The sample includes approximately 270,000 distinct CDR3 sequences, 45% to 70% of them seen just once. Study-level results: A significant difference in CD8+ Simpson's diversity between patients and controls was not found. Patients and controls turned out to have 25 to 35 CD8+ CDR3 sequences in common.

Germline V gene sequence: CDR1 SGHTA, CDR2 FQGTGA. This CDR3 is 16 amino acids long. After removal of 5 bases from V and 2 bases from J, the junction contained 9 bases not matched to a gene. This TCR came from a human donor with severe aplastic anemia or a healthy control (not recorded which). The sample comprised sorted CD4+, CD8+, or CD8+CD57+ T cells (not recorded which) from PBMCs. This rearrangement joins TRBV7-3 to TRBJ2-3; 8 bases agree with TRBD2. CDR3 loop: CASSPRGGVNTDTQYF. Here the CDR3 DNA reads TGTGCCAGCAGCCCCCGGGGGGGGGTGAACACAGATACGCAGTATTTT. Supplemented by reference TRBV7-3 and TRBJ2-3, the full variable domain reads GAGVSQTPSNKVTEKGKYVELRCDPISGHTALYWYRQSLGQGPEFLIYFQGTGAADDSGLPNDRFFAVRPEGSVSTLKIQRTERGDSAVYLCASSPRGGVNTDTQYFGPGTRLTVL.